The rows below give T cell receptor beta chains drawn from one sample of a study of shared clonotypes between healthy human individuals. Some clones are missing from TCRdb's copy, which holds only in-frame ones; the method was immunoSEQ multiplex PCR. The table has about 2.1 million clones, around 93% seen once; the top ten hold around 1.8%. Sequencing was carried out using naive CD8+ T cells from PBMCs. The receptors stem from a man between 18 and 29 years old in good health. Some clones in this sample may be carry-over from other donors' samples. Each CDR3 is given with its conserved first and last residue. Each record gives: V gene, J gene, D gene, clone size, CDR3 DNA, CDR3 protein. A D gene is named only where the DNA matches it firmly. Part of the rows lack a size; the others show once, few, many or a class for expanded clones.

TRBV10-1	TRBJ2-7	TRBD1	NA	TGCGCCAGCAGTCAAGGGACAGACAACTCCTACGAGCAGTACTTC	CASSQGTDNSYEQYF
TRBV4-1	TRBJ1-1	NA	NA	TGCGCCAGCAGCCAACTACAGGGATTAGTGGGGACTGAAGCTTTCTTT	CASSQLQGLVGTEAFF
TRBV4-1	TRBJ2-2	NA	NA	TGCGCCAGCAGCCTGATCAGGGACTCGGCCACCGGGGAGCTGTTTTTT	CASSLIRDSATGELFF
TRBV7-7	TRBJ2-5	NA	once	TGTGCCAGCAGCTTAGCGCTCGGATCCGGGGAGACCCAGTACTTC	CASSLALGSGETQYF
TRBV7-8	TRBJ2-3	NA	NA	TGTGCCAGCAGCCCGCGGACCGGTCCAGATACGCAGTATTTT	CASSPRTGPDTQYF
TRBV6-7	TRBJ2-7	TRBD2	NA	TGTGCCAGCAGTTACCACCCTAGCGGACGCTCCTACGAGCAGTACTTC	CASSYHPSGRSYEQYF
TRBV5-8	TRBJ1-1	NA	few	TGTGCCAGCAGCTTGATGAACACTGAAGCTTTCTTT	CASSLMNTEAFF
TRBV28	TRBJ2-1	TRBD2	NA	TGTGCCAGCAGTTGGAATAGCGGGAGCCATGAGCAGTTCTTC	CASSWNSGSHEQFF
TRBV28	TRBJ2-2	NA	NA	TGTGCCAGCAGTTTCCATCGTCTAGTCGACGACAACACCGGGGAGCTGTTTTTT	CASSFHRLVDDNTGELFF
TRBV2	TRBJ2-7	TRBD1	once	TGTGCCAGCAGTGCCGGACAGGGCGCTCCCTACGAGCAGTACTTC	CASSAGQGAPYEQYF
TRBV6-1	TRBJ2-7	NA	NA	TGTGCCAGCAGTCAAGAACCCATAGTTCTCCTAGGCCACGAGCAGTACTTC	CASSQEPIVLLGHEQYF
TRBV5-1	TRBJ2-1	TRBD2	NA	TGCGCCAGCAGTTATCCGGGACTAGCGGGAGAGTCTGAGCAGTTCTTC	CASSYPGLAGESEQFF
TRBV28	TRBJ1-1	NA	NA	TGTGCCAGCAGTTCCTTAAGGGTGGGCACTGAAGCTTTCTTT	CASSSLRVGTEAFF
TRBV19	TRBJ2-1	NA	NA	TGTGCCAGCGTAAGCTCCTACAATGAGCAGTTCTTC	CASVSSYNEQFF
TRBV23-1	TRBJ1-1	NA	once	TGCGCCAGCAGTCAAGGGAGGAGGGAGAACACTGAAGCTTTCTTT	CASSQGRRENTEAFF
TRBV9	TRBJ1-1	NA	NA	TGTGCCAGCAGCGTAGTGGGGGGGCGTATCACTGAAGCTTTCTTT	CASSVVGGRITEAFF
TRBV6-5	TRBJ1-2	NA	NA	TGTGCCAGCAGTTACTCGGCGGATTCCTATGGCTACACCTTC	CASSYSADSYGYTF
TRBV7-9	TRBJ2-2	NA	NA	TGTGCCAGCAAGGGGGCCGGGGAGCTGTTTTTT	CASKGAGELFF
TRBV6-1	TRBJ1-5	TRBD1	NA	TGTGCCAGCAGTGAACTGGGCAGGGGGCACAATCAGCCCCAGCATTTT	CASSELGRGHNQPQHF
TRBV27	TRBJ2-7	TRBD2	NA	TGTGCCAGCAGCGGACTAGCGTTCGCCTACGAGCAGTACTTC	CASSGLAFAYEQYF
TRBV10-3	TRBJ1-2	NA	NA	TGTGCCATCAGTGACCAGATCCGGATCAGGGCCCTAGAGGGTGGCTACACCTTC	CAISDQIRIRALEGGYTF
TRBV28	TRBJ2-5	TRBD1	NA	TGTGCCAGCAGTTCAAAGCCGGGGACAGGTGAACATGGGACCCAGTACTTC	CASSSKPGTGEHGTQYF
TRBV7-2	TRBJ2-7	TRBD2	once	TGTGCCAGCGAGCCTTCTAGCGGGAGTTACGAGCAGTACTTC	CASEPSSGSYEQYF
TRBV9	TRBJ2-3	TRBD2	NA	TGTGCCAGCAGCGCTTATGCCTGGACTAGCGGACCCACAGATACGCAGTATTTT	CASSAYAWTSGPTDTQYF
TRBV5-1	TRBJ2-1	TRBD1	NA	TGCGCCAGCAGCCCAAGACAGGGGATCAACTACAATGAGCAGTTCTTC	CASSPRQGINYNEQFF
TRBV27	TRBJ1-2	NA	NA	TGTGCCAGCAATCCGACAGGTTCTAACTATGGCTACACCTTC	CASNPTGSNYGYTF
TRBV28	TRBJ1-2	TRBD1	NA	TGTGCCAGCAGTCGCCCCATCCCGGACAGGGAGACCGATGGCTACACCTTC	CASSRPIPDRETDGYTF
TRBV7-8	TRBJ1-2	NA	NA	TGTGCCAGCAGCTTAACGGGGGGGGAGGACTACACCTTC	CASSLTGGEDYTF
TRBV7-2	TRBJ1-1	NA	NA	TGTGCCAGCAGCAACCTGGACAGCACTGAAGCTTTCTTT	CASSNLDSTEAFF
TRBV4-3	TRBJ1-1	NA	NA	TGCGCCAGCAGCCAAGATCCGTGGAACACTGAAGCTTTCTTT	CASSQDPWNTEAFF
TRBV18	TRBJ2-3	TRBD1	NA	TGTGCCAGCTCGCAGGCCGGGACAGGGACGACAGATACGCAGTATTTT	CASSQAGTGTTDTQYF